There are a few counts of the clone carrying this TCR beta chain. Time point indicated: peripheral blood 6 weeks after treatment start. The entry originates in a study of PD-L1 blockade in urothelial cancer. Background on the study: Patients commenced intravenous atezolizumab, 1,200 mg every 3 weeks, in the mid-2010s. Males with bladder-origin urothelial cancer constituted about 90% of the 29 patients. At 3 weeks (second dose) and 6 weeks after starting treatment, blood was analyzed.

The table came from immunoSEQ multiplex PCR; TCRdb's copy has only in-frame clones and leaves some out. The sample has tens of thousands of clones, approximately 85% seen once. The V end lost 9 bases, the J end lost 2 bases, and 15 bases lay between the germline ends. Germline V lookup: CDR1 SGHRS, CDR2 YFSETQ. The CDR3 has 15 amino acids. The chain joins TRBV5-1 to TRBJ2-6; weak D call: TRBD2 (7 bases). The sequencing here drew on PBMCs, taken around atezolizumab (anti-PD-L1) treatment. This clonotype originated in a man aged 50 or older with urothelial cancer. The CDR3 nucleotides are TGCGCCACCGGACTAGACAGGACTGGGGCCAACGTCCTGACTTTC. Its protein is CATGLDRTGANVLTF.